This TCR beta chain was obtained from a study of T cells after yellow fever vaccination. Many counts were recorded for this clonotype. Its antigen is currently unknown. Study-level results: Across the CD4 and CD8 compartments, a small share of clonotypes was present in both. Weaker in magnitude, the secondary response showed a faster peak on day 5 versus 15. Abundant bulk-population clonotypes could contaminate the FACS-sorted repertoires.

Conversion of TCR transcripts into cDNA relied on 5'RACE template switching, which added a universal primer site and UMIs. In TCRdb, the 5' RACE reads were re-called with MiXCR into one record per CDR3 protein. Of under 250,000 distinct CDR3 sequences listed, about 3% are singletons. The receptor was isolated from a man younger than 35 who received the YFV17D yellow fever vaccine. The material was CD4+ T cells sorted from PBMCs, obtained 10 days after the yellow fever booster vaccination.

The CDR3 nucleotides are TGCGCCAGCACCCTCCTAGCGGGGGTTGTTGATACGCAGTATTTT. Amino acids: CASTLLAGVVDTQYF. The chain carries TRBV5-1 and TRBJ2-3; TRBD2 agrees at 10 bases. The CDR3 spans 15 residues. Germline CDR1 and CDR2: SGHRS and YFSETQ. V shed 6 bases, J shed 6 bases, and the junction held 10 bases outside the gene matches.